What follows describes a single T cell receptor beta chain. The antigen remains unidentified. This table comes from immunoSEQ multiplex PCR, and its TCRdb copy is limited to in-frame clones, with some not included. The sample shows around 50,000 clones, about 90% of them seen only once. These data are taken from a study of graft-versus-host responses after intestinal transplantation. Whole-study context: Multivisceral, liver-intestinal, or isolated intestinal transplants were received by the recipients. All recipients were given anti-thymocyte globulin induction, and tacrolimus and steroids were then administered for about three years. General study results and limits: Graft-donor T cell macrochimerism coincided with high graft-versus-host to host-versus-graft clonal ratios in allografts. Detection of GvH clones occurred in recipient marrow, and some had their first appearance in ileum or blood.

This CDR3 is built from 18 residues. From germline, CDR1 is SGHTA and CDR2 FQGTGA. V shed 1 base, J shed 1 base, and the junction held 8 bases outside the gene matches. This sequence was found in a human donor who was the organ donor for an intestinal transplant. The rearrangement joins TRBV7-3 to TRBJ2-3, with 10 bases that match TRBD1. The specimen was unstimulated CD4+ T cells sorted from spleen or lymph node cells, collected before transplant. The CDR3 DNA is TGTGCCAGCAGCTTAAAAGGGACAGGGGCCGACCGCACAGATACGCAGTATTTT. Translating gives CASSLKGTGADRTDTQYF.